This T cell receptor (beta chain) appears in the sequencing data of a study of sequential checkpoint blockade in melanoma. About the study: Randomization was 1:1 between first-line nivolumab→ipilimumab and ipilimumab→nivolumab.

Profiling relied on immunoSEQ multiplex PCR, and the TCRdb table lists in-frame clones only, not all of them. The sample includes fewer than 25,000 clones, nearly 70% seen only once; the top ten take around 20%. The CDR3 loop spans 15 amino acids. Germline values: CDR1 SGHTA, CDR2 FQGNSA. Trimming at V came to 6 bases and at J to 7 bases, leaving 7 bases not matched to a gene. The treatment: randomized to nivolumab then ipilimumab (arm A) or the reverse (arm B). Patients had received no earlier DNA-damaging chemotherapy. From thawed PBMCs, live CD3+CD8+ cells negative for CD19 and CD56 were sorted. Sequenced material: CD8+ T cells sorted from blood (inferred from file names), taken from a patient given nivolumab and ipilimumab in sequence. The chain joins TRBV7-2 to TRBJ2-1; 12 bases fit TRBD2. The origin of this receptor is a human donor with melanoma. The CDR3 bases are TGTGCCAGCAGATTTACTAGCGGGGGGCGAAATGAGCAGTTCTTC. Protein sequence: CASRFTSGGRNEQFF.